The rows below give T cell receptor beta chains drawn from one sample of a study of CD8 T cells in Susac syndrome. TCRdb ran MiXCR on the immunoSEQ multiplex PCR reads and lists one entry per CDR3 protein. The sample shows about 200,000 distinct CDR3 sequences, more than 85% of them seen only once. Sequenced: CD8+ T cells from PBMCs. These receptors were collected from a human donor with multiple sclerosis. Both conserved end residues are part of each CDR3. The order of the fields is clone size, D gene, J gene, V gene, CDR3 DNA, CDR3 protein. D genes are given only for firm matches. Clone size appears in some rows only: once, few, many, or a class for an expanded clone.

.,.,TRBJ1-2,TRBV13,TGTGCCAGCAGCTTAGGGGCAGGCGACGTGGGAGGCTACACCTTC,CASSLGAGDVGGYTF
.,.,TRBJ2-3,TRBV11-1,TGTGCCAGCAGCCGGGATTTAAAGTTAGATACGCAGTATTTT,CASSRDLKLDTQYF
.,.,TRBJ1-1,TRBV30,TGTGCCTGGAGTGTGGGCAGCACTGAAGCTTTCTTT,CAWSVGSTEAFF
.,.,TRBJ1-2,TRBV12-3/TRBV12-4,TGTGCCAGCAGTGGGACCCCGGTCTCCGATGGCTACACCTTC,CASSGTPVSDGYTF
.,.,TRBJ2-4,TRBV5-6,TGTGCCAGCAGCCCGATGCTACTAGCCAAAAACATTCAGTACTTC,CASSPMLLAKNIQYF
.,TRBD2,TRBJ2-5,TRBV27,TGTGCCAGCAGTTCAGTGGCGGTCGGGGGGGCCGAGGAGACCCAGTACTTC,CASSSVAVGGAEETQYF
.,TRBD1,TRBJ1-2,TRBV12-3/TRBV12-4,TGTGCCAGCAGTTCCTGGGAGGGGGCCTACTATGGCTACACCTTC,CASSSWEGAYYGYTF
.,.,TRBJ2-1,TRBV27,TGTGCCAGCAGTCATTCGATGGGGGATGAGCAGTTCTTC,CASSHSMGDEQFF
.,TRBD1,TRBJ2-7,TRBV30,TGTGCCTGGCAGGACAGGGGGCTCTCCTACGAGCAGTACTTC,CAWQDRGLSYEQYF
.,.,TRBJ1-1,TRBV29-1,TGCAGTACAGGGAGGGGGACTGAAGCTTTCTTT,CSTGRGTEAFF
.,.,TRBJ2-5,TRBV9,TGTGCCAGCAGCGTAGGTCCGGTTCAAGAGACCCAGTACTTC,CASSVGPVQETQYF
.,.,TRBJ2-7,TRBV29-1,TGCAGCGTTACCGGGCCCCCGGGGTACGAGCAGTACTTC,CSVTGPPGYEQYF
.,.,TRBJ1-5,TRBV6-2/TRBV6-3,TGTGCCAGCAGTTTCGGAAGGAGCAATCAGCCCCAGCATTTT,CASSFGRSNQPQHF
.,TRBD1,TRBJ2-1,TRBV5-6,TGTGCCAGCAGTGTGACAGGGGCGTACAATGAGCAGTTCTTC,CASSVTGAYNEQFF
.,TRBD1,TRBJ1-1,TRBV7-9,TGTGCCAGCAGCCCTGGACAGGGGGAAACTGAAGCTTTCTTT,CASSPGQGETEAFF
few,.,TRBJ1-1,TRBV7-8,TGTGCCAGCAGCTCCTCACCTGGAACTGAAGCTTTCTTT,CASSSSPGTEAFF
.,TRBD1,TRBJ2-2,TRBV9,TGTGCCAGCAGCGGGACAGGGGGCGACACCGGGGAGCTGTTTTTT,CASSGTGGDTGELFF
.,TRBD2,TRBJ2-1,TRBV7-6,TGTGCCAGCAGCTTAGTTCCCCTCCTAGCGGGCGCCGAGAGCTCCTACAATGAGCAGTTCTTC,CASSLVPLLAGAESSYNEQFF
.,.,TRBJ2-3,TRBV29-1,TGCAGCGCAGACTGGGATACGCAGTATTTT,CSADWDTQYF
once,.,TRBJ1-5,TRBV27,TGTGCCAGCAGTTCGGGGGTGCATCAGCCCCAGCATTTT,CASSSGVHQPQHF
.,.,TRBJ1-1,TRBV19,TGTGCCAGTAGTTTTCGGACCCTGCTGGATGAAGCTTTCTTT,CASSFRTLLDEAFF
.,.,TRBJ2-5,TRBV6-6,TGTCTCATCTGGGGGCAGCGACAAGAGACCCAGTACTTC,CLIWGQRQETQYF
.,.,TRBJ1-3,TRBV9,TGTGCCAGCAGCGTAGAGCCGCCGGACATCTCTGGAAACACCATATATTTT,CASSVEPPDISGNTIYF
once,TRBD1,TRBJ2-5,TRBV5-6,TGTGCCAGCAGCAACGGACAGGGGCAAGAGACCCAGTACTTC,CASSNGQGQETQYF
.,.,TRBJ1-3,TRBV12-3/TRBV12-4,TGTGCCAGCACGGGTGGGGGCGAAAACACCATATATTTT,CASTGGGENTIYF
once,.,TRBJ2-1,TRBV5-1,TGCGCCAGCAGCTTGGCCGGGGTTGGCAATGAGCAGTTCTTC,CASSLAGVGNEQFF
.,TRBD2,TRBJ2-3,TRBV7-9,TGTGCCAGCAGCCCGGGACTAGCGGGGTCCCCAGATACGCAGTATTTT,CASSPGLAGSPDTQYF
once,.,TRBJ2-7,TRBV13,TGTGCCAGCAGCTTCGGAAGGACCCGGTACGAGCAGTACTTC,CASSFGRTRYEQYF
.,.,TRBJ1-5,TRBV7-6,TGTGCCAGCAGCCCCATTCAGGGTAATCAGCCCCAGCATTTT,CASSPIQGNQPQHF
.,.,TRBJ2-7,TRBV20-1,TGCAGTGCTAGAGGGGGTATGGGTTACGAGCAGTACTTC,CSARGGMGYEQYF
.,.,TRBJ2-1,TRBV28,TGTGCCAGCAGTTTGACTCCCTTAGCCGGACGATACAATGAGCAGTTCTTC,CASSLTPLAGRYNEQFF
.,TRBD2,TRBJ2-2,TRBV30,TGTGCCTGGAAGGTCCTAGCGGGGAACACCGGGGAGCTGTTTTTT,CAWKVLAGNTGELFF
once,.,TRBJ1-1,TRBV6-5,TGTGCCAGCAGTCCCAAGGTCAACACTGAAGCTTTCTTT,CASSPKVNTEAFF
few,.,TRBJ1-5,TRBV27,TGTGCCAGCAGTTTCCCCAATCAGCCCCAGCATTTT,CASSFPNQPQHF
.,.,TRBJ1-2,TRBV29-1,TGCAGCGCCCCTGTCAAGGGGAGCCACTATGGCTACACCTTC,CSAPVKGSHYGYTF
.,TRBD2,TRBJ2-1,TRBV6-9,TGTGCCAGCAGTTATCCCCGGGAGGGAGGGTCCAATGAGCAGTTCTTC,CASSYPREGGSNEQFF
.,.,TRBJ2-7,TRBV29-1,TGCAGCGTGGCCCAGGGCACCACGTACGAGCAGTACTTC,CSVAQGTTYEQYF
.,TRBD1,TRBJ1-4,TRBV27,TGTGCCAGCAGTACCATGGACAGGGGGCTATGGGAAAAACTGTTTTTT,CASSTMDRGLWEKLFF
.,.,TRBJ1-3,TRBV14,TGTGCCAGCAGCGAGACAGTACTGAGAGGAAACACCATATATTTT,CASSETVLRGNTIYF
.,TRBD1,TRBJ2-5,TRBV4-1,TGCGCCAGCAGCCCTCGACGTTGGGACAGCCAAGAGACCCAGTACTTC,CASSPRRWDSQETQYF
.,.,TRBJ1-1,TRBV3-1,TGTGCCAGCAGCCAAGATCTGACCCTAGAAGCTTTCTTT,CASSQDLTLEAFF
once,.,TRBJ1-1,TRBV6-1,TGTGCCAGCAGTGATAGGACAGCTGAAGCTTTCTTT,CASSDRTAEAFF
.,.,TRBJ1-5,TRBV16,TGTGCCAGCAGCCGAACTGGGGGGCTTAATCAGCCCCAGCATTTT,CASSRTGGLNQPQHF
.,.,TRBJ1-5,TRBV12-3/TRBV12-4,TGTGCCAGCAGAGAAAAGGAGGGCCATCAGCCCCAGCATTTT,CASREKEGHQPQHF
.,.,TRBJ1-3,TRBV3-1,TGTGCCAGCAGCTACCGGCTCATATATTTT,CASSYRLIYF